This TCR beta chain was sequenced during a study of blood T cell repertoires in COVID-19. Background on the study: Both acute and convalescent COVID-19 samples were obtained from the United States, Italy and Spain. From T cells, B-cell-depleted T cells, or PBMCs came the material, which was cDNA or gDNA.

Using immunoSEQ multiplex PCR, the repertoire was profiled, and TCRdb retains in-frame clones only, with some absent. The sample has 400,000 to 500,000 clones, approximately 88% seen once. Participants, 18 to 89 years old, spanned under 25 US areas. Recovered participants had two consecutive negative NP/OP PCR tests, healthcare professional clearance, or symptom resolution. Losses at the gene ends were 0 bases for V and 5 bases for J; bases not matched to a gene: 10. CDR3 length: 17 amino acids. Germline lookup yields CDR1 LNHDA and CDR2 SQIVND (reference sequence). The chain couples TRBV19 to TRBJ2-1; 7 nucleotides agree with TRBD2. The source of this sequence is a woman between 40 and 55 years old who had recovered from COVID-19. The sample comprised PBMCs or T cells enriched from blood (not recorded which). The CDR3 spells CASSIDPFLAGDNEQFF. The CDR3 DNA reads as TGTGCCAGTAGTATAGACCCCTTCTTGGCGGGGGACAATGAGCAGTTCTTC.